This T cell receptor (beta chain) was recovered during a study of monozygotic twins with inflammatory bowel disease. Regarding the study as a whole: Individual T cell subtypes were not distinguishable. Clonotype overlap with others was lower in IBD patients than in healthy twins, a difference that was greatest with disease activity.

TCRdb reprocessed the 5' RACE reads and reports one entry per CDR3 protein, with no DNA. The table gives 400,000 or so distinct CDR3 sequences; the top ten clones make up about 2.3% of it. For every donor, one blood sample of about 2.5 ml was drawn. This CDR3 is built from 14 residues. Germline values: CDR1 DFQATT, CDR2 SNEGSKA (reference sequence). As concerns this clonotype: Its antigen is not known.

This TCR was sampled from a human donor with ulcerative colitis or Crohn's disease, or a healthy co-twin of an affected twin (not recorded which). The sequenced material came from blood. The rearrangement links TRBV20-1 to TRBJ2-1; TCRdb selects TRBD2, and the lack of DNA leaves this call unchecked. CDR3 loop: CSARVVVGGNEQFF.